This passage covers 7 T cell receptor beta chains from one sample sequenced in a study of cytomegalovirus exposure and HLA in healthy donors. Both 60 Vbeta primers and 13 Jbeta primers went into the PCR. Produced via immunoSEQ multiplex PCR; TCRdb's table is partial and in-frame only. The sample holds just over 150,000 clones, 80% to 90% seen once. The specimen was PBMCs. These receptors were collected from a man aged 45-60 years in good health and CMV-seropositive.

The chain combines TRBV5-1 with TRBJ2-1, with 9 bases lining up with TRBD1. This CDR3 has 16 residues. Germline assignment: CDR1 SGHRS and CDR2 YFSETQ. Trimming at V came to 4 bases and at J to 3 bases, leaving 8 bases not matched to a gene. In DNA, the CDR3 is TGCGCCAGCAGCCCTGGGGAGGGACAGGGCTACAATGAGCAGTTCTTC. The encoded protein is CASSPGEGQGYNEQFF.

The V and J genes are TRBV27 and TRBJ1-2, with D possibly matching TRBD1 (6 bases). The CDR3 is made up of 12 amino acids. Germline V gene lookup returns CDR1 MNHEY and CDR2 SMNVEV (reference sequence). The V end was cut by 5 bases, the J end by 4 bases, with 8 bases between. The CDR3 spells CASSPTGYGYTF. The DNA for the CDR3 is TGTGCCAGCAGTCCGACAGGCTATGGCTACACCTTC.

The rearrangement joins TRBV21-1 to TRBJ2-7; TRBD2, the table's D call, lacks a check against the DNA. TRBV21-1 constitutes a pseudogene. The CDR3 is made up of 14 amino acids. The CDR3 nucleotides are TGTGCCAGCAGCGTTCAGACTAGCGGATACGAGCAGTACGTC. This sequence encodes CASSVQTSGYEQYV.

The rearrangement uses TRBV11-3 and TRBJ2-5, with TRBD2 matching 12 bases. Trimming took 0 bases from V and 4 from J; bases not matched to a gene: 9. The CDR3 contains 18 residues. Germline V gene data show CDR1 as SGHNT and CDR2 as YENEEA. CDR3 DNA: TGTGCCAGCAGCTTAGAGGCCCCCGAGACTAGCGGGAGAGAGACCCAGTACTTC. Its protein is CASSLEAPETSGRETQYF. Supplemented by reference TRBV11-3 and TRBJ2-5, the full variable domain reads EAGVVQSPRYKIIEKKQPVAFWCNPISGHNTLYWYLQNLGQGPELLIRYENEEAVDDSQLPKDRFSAERLKGVDSTLKIQPAELGDSAVYLCASSLEAPETSGRETQYFGPGTRLLVL.

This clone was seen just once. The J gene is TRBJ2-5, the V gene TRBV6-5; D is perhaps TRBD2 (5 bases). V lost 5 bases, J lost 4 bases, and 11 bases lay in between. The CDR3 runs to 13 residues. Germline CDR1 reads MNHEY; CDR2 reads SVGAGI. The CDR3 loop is CASSVGVRETQYF. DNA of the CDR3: TGTGCCAGCAGTGTGGGAGTGCGAGAGACCCAGTACTTC.

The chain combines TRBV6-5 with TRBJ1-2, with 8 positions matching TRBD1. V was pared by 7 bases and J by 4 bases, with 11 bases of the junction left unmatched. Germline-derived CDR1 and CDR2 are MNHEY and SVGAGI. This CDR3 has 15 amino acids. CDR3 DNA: TGTGCCAGCACCCCGTCAGGGGGCGGACGCTATGGCTACACCTTC. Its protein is CASTPSGGGRYGYTF.

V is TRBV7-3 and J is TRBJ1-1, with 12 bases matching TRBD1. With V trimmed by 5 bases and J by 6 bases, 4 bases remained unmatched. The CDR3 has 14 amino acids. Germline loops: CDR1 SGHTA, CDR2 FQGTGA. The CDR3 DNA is TGTGCCAGCAGCCCGGGACAGGGGGCGTCTGAAGCTTTCTTT. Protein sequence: CASSPGQGASEAFF.